These T cell receptor beta chains were read from a single sample in a study of spatial heterogeneity in lung cancer. TCRdb reanalysed the 5' RACE reads using MiXCR and keeps one entry per CDR3 protein. There are 60,000 to 65,000 distinct CDR3 sequences in the sample; 7% to 10% occur only once, and around 16% lies in the top ten. The material was PBMCs, obtained at surgery. The receptors were sampled from a female donor with early-stage non-small cell lung cancer. The CDR3 runs from the conserved cysteine through the conserved F or W. A D gene is named only where the DNA matches it firmly. Clone size is given for some rows only: seen once, a few or many times, or a class if the clone is expanded.

>TRBJ2-7|11|TRBD2|many|TRBV12-3/TRBV12-4
TGTGCCAGCAGTTTTGCGGGGGGCCCGTACTTC
CASSFAGGPYF
>TRBJ2-1|13|.|many|TRBV7-9
TGTGCCAGCAGCTTAGGGTCGGCGGGTGAGCAGTTCTTC
CASSLGSAGEQFF
>TRBJ2-7|13|.|many|TRBV12-3/TRBV12-4
TGTGCCAGCAGTTTGGGCACAGTCTACGAGCAGTACTTC
CASSLGTVYEQYF
>TRBJ1-1|13|.|many|TRBV20-1
TGCAGTGCTAGACCAGCCCTGAACACTGAAGCTTTCTTT
CSARPALNTEAFF
>TRBJ1-2|13|.|few|TRBV6-5
TGTGCCAGCACTGGGGGGCTTGGCTATGGCTACACCTTC
CASTGGLGYGYTF
>TRBJ2-3|14|.|few|TRBV20-1
TGCAGTGCTAGTTCCGGGAGAGGAACAGATACGCAGTATTTT
CSASSGRGTDTQYF
>TRBJ2-1|14|TRBD2|many|TRBV28
TGTGCCAGCAGTTTCCCTAGCGGGAGTAATGAGCAGTTCTTC
CASSFPSGSNEQFF
>TRBJ2-4|14|.|.|TRBV9
TGTGCCAGCAGCGCGGGGGACGTACAAAACATTCAGTACTTC
CASSAGDVQNIQYF
>TRBJ2-7|14|TRBD2|.|TRBV12-3/TRBV12-4
TGTGCCAGCAGTTTGTCGCCGGGACTAGCGGCACAGTACTTC
CASSLSPGLAAQYF
>TRBJ1-1|18|.|few|TRBV4-1
TGCGCCAGCAGCCAGGGACCTTGGTCCATTAAGGGGGACACTGAAGCTTTCTTT
CASSQGPWSIKGDTEAFF
>TRBJ2-5|13|.|many|TRBV20-1
TGCAGTGCACCCCAGGGCAGTTCGGAGACCCAGTACTTC
CSAPQGSSETQYF
>TRBJ2-7|12|.|few|TRBV5-1
TGCGCCAGCAGCTACCAGGGCTACGAGCAGTACTTC
CASSYQGYEQYF
>TRBJ1-1|18|.|.|TRBV14
TGTGCCAGCAGCCATCAAAGGTCGTGGATCGGCCTGAACACTGAAGCTTTCTTT
CASSHQRSWIGLNTEAFF
>TRBJ2-2|14|.|few|TRBV3-1
TGTGCCAGCAGCCAAGATGGGGCGAGCGGGGAGCTGTTTTTT
CASSQDGASGELFF
>TRBJ2-1|14|.|.|TRBV5-1
TGCGCCAGCAGGGGCGGTTTGGGCAGGTATGAGCAGTTCTTC
CASRGGLGRYEQFF
>TRBJ2-1|16|TRBD2|many|TRBV12-3/TRBV12-4
TGTGCCAGCAGTTTAGAGGCGGGAGTGTCCTACAATGAGCAGTTCTTC
CASSLEAGVSYNEQFF
>TRBJ2-1|15|TRBD1|few|TRBV5-7
TGTGCCAGCGCTGGGGGACAGGGGAGTTACAATGAGCAGTTCTTC
CASAGGQGSYNEQFF
>TRBJ2-7|15|TRBD2|few|TRBV7-8
TGTGCCAGCAGCGCCCATAGCGGGAGGGCGTACGAGCAGTACTTC
CASSAHSGRAYEQYF
>TRBJ1-1|17|.|many|TRBV29-1
TGCAGCGTTGAAGATCTTCAGGGAGGTATCATGAACACTGAAGCTTTCTTT
CSVEDLQGGIMNTEAFF
>TRBJ2-3|13|TRBD2|many|TRBV30
TGTGCCTGGAGTGTGGGAGGGAGGGATACGCAGTATTTT
CAWSVGGRDTQYF